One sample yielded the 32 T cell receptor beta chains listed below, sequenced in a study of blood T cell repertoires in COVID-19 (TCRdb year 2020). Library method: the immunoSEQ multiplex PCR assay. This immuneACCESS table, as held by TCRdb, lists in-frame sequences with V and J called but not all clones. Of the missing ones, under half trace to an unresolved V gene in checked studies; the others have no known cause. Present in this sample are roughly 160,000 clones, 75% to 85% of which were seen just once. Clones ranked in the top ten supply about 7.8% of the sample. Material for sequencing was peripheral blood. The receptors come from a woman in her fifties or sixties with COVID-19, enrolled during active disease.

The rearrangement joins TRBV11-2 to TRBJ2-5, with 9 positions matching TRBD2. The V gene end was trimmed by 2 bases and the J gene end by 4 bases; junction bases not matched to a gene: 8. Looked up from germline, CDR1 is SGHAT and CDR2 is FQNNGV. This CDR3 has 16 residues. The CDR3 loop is CASSLLWREGRETQYF. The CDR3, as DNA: TGTGCCAGCAGCTTACTTTGGCGGGAGGGCCGAGAGACCCAGTACTTC.

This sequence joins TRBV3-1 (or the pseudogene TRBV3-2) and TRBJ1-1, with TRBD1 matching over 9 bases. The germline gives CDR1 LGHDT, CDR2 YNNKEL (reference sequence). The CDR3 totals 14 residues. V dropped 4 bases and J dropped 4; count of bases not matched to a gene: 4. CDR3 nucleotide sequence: TGTGCCAGCAGCCCGAACAGGGGGCCCACTGAAGCTTTCTTT. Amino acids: CASSPNRGPTEAFF.

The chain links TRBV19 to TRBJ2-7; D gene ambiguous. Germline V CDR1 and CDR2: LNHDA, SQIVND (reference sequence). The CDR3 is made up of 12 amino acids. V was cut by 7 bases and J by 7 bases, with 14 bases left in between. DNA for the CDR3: TGTGCCAGTATGGGCATGAGTGCTGAGCAGTACTTC. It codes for CASMGMSAEQYF. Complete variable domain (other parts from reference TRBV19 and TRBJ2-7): DGGITQSPKYLFRKEGQNVTLSCEQNLNHDAMYWYRQDPGQGLRLIYYSQIVNDFQKGDIAEGYSVSREKKESFPLTVTSAQKNPTAFYLCASMGMSAEQYFGPGTRLTVT.

CDR3 loop: CASSKKTGATEAFF. The CDR3 DNA follows: TGTGCCAGCAGCAAGAAGACAGGGGCGACTGAAGCTTTCTTT. The chain carries TRBV6-5 and TRBJ1-1, with 8 bases lining up with TRBD1. The V and J ends lost 6 bases and 5 bases, in that order; junction bases with no gene match: 8. The CDR3 runs to 14 residues. Germline V gene lookup returns CDR1 MNHEY and CDR2 SVGAGI.

The CDR3 protein is CAISRRGGATGELFF. In nucleotides, the CDR3 is TGTGCCATCAGTAGACGCGGGGGGGCGACCGGGGAGCTGTTTTTT. This chain joins TRBV10-3 and TRBJ2-2, with 9 nucleotides matching TRBD2. V was pared by 5 bases and J by 5 bases, with 6 bases of the junction left unmatched. CDR3 length: 15 residues. Germline-derived CDR1 and CDR2 are ENHRY and SYGVKD.

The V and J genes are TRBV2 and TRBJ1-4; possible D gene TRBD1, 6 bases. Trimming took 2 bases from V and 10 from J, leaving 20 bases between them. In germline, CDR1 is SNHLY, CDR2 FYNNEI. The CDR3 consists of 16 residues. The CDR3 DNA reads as TGTGCCAGCAGTGAAAACCCTACAGGGAAGTTAGTAAAACTGTTTTTT. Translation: CASSENPTGKLVKLFF. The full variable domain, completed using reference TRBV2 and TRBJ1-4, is EPEVTQTPSHQVTQMGQEVILRCVPISNHLYFYWYRQILGQKVEFLVSFYNNEISEKSEIFDDQFSVERPDGSNFTLKIRSTKLEDSAMYFCASSENPTGKLVKLFFGSGTQLSVL.

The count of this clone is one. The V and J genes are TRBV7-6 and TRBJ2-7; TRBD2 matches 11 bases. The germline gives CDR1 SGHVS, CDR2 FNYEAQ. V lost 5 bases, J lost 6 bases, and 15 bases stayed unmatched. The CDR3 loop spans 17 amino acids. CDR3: CASSLRLAGPSIGEQYV. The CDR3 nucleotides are TGTGCCAGCAGCCTCCGACTAGCGGGGCCCTCAATTGGCGAGCAGTACGTC.

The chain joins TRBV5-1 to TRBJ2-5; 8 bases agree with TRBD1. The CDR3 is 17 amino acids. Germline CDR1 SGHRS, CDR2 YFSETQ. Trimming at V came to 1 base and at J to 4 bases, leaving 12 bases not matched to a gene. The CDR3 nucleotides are TGCGCCAGCAGCTTGTACCCCACAGGGGGAGAGCGAGAGACCCAGTACTTC. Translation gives CASSLYPTGGERETQYF. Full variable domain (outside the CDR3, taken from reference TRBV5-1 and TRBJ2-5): KAGVTQTPRYLIKTRGQQVTLSCSPISGHRSVSWYQQTPGQGLQFLFEYFSETQRNKGNFPGRFSGRQFSNSRSEMNVSTLELGDSALYLCASSLYPTGGERETQYFGPGTRLLVL.

Here the CDR3 DNA reads TGTGCCAGCAGTCGCGGACAATCCGCAACTAATGAAAAACTGTTTTTT. This translates into CASSRGQSATNEKLFF. This chain uses TRBV27 with TRBJ1-4, with TRBD1 as a possible D gene (5 bases). Trimming pared 5 bases from V and 0 bases from J, leaving 13 bases between. From germline, CDR1 is MNHEY and CDR2 SMNVEV (reference sequence). CDR3 size: 16 residues.

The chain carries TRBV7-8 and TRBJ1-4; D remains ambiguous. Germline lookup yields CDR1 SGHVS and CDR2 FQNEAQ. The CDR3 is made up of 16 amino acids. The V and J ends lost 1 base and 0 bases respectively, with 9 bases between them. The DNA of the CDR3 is TGTGCCAGCAGCTTAGGTCGGCGGACAACTAATGAAAAACTGTTTTTT. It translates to CASSLGRRTTNEKLFF.

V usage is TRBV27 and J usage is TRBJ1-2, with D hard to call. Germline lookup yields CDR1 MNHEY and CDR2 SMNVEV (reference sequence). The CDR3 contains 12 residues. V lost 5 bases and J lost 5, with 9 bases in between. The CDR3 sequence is CASSQTGYGYTF. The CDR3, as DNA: TGTGCCAGCAGTCAAACCGGGTATGGCTACACCTTC.

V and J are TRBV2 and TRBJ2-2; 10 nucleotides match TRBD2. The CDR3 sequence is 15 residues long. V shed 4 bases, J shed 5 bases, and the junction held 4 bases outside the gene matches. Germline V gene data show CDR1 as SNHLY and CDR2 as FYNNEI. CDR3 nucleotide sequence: TGTGCCAGCAGTGGAGCGGGGGGGCCGACCGGGGAGCTGTTTTTT. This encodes CASSGAGGPTGELFF.

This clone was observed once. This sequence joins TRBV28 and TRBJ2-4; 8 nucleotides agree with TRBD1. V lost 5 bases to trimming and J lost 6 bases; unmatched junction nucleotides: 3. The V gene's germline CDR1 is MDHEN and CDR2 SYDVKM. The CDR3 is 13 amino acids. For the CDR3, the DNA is TGTGCCAGCAGTCTAGGACAGGGAAACATTCAGTACTTC. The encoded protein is CASSLGQGNIQYF.

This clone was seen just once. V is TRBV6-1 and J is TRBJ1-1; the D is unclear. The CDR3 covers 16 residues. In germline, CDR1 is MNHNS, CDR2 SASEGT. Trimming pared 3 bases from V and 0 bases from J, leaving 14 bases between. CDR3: CASSDRAGGVNTEAFF. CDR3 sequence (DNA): TGTGCCAGCAGTGATAGGGCAGGAGGAGTGAACACTGAAGCTTTCTTT.

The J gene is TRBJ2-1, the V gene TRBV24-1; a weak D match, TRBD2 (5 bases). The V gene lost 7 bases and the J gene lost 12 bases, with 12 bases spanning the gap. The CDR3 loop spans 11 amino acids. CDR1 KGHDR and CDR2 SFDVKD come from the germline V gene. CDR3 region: CATSEGLWQFF. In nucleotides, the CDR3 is TGTGCCACCAGCGAGGGTTTGTGGCAGTTCTTC.

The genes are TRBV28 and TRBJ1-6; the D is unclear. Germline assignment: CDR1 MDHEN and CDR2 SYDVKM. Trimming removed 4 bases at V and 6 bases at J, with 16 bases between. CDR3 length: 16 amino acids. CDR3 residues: CASSSTTRGINSPLHF. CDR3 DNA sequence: TGTGCCAGCAGTTCAACTACTCGGGGTATTAATTCACCCCTCCACTTT.

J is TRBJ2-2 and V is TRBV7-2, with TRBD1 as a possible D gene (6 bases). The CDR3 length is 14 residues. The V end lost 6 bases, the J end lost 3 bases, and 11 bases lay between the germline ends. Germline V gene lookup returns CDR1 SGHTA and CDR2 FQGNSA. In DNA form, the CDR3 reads TGTGCCAGCAGGGCCAGGGGTTACACCGGGGAGCTGTTTTTT. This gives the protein CASRARGYTGELFF.

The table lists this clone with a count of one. The CDR3 region has the DNA TGCGCCAGCAGCTTGTTGCCGACAGGTCCTACTAGCACAGATACGCAGTATTTT. It is translated as CASSLLPTGPTSTDTQYF. This sequence joins TRBV5-1 and TRBJ2-3; D possibly corresponds to TRBD1 (6 bases). The V gene lost 1 base and the J gene lost 0 bases, with 18 bases spanning the gap. Germline values: CDR1 SGHRS, CDR2 YFSETQ. This CDR3 is 18 amino acids long.

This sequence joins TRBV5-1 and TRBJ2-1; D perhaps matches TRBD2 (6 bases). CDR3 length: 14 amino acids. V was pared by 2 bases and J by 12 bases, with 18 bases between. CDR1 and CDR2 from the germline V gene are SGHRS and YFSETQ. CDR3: CASSFPEGSGGQFF. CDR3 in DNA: TGCGCCAGCAGCTTCCCCGAAGGTAGCGGCGGGCAGTTCTTC.

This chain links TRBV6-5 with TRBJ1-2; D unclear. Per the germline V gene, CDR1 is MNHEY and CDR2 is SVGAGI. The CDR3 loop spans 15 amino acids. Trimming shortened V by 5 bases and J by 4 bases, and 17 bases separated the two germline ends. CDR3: CASSPGWRGTYGYTF. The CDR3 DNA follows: TGTGCCAGCAGTCCCGGATGGCGGGGAACCTATGGCTACACCTTC.

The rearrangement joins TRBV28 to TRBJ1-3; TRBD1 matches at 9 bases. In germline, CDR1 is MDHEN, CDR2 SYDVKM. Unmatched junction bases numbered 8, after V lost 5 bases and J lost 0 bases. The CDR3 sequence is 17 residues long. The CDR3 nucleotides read TGTGCCAGCAGTCAGCGACAGGGGGATTACTCTGGAAACACCATATATTTT. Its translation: CASSQRQGDYSGNTIYF. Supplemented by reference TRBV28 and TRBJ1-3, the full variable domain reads DVKVTQSSRYLVKRTGEKVFLECVQDMDHENMFWYRQDPGLGLRLIYFSYDVKMKEKGDIPEGYSVSREKKERFSLILESASTNQTSMYLCASSQRQGDYSGNTIYFGEGSWLTVV.

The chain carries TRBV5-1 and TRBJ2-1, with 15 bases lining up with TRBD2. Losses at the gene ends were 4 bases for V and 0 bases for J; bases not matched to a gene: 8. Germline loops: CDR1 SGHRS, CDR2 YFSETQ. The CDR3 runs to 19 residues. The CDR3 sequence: CASSLTWTSGRVSYNEQFF. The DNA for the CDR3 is TGCGCCAGCAGCCTGACCTGGACTAGCGGGAGGGTCTCCTACAATGAGCAGTTCTTC.

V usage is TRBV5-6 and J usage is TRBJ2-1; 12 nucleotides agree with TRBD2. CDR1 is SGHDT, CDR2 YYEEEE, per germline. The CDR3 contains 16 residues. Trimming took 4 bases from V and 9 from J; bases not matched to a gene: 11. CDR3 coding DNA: TGTGCCAGCAGCACCGTTAGGCTAGCGGGAGGGTTTGAGCAGTTCTTC. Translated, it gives CASSTVRLAGGFEQFF. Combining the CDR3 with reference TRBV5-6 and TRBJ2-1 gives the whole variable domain DAGVTQSPTHLIKTRGQQVTLRCSPKSGHDTVSWYQQALGQGPQFIFQYYEEEERQRGNFPDRFSGHQFPNYSSELNVNALLLGDSALYLCASSTVRLAGGFEQFFGPGTRLTVL.

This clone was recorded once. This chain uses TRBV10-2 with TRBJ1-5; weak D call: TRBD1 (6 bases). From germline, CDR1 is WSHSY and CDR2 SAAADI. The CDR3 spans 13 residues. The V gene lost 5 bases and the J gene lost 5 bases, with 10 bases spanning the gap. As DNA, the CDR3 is TGCGCCAGCAGTCACAGGGACGATCAGCCCCAGCATTTT. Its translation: CASSHRDDQPQHF.

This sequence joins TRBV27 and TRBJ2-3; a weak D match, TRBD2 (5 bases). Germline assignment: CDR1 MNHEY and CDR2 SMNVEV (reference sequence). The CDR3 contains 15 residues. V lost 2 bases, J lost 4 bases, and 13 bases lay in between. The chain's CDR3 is CASSLLTWGADTQYF. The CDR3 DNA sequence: TGTGCCAGCAGTTTACTTACGTGGGGAGCAGATACGCAGTATTTT.

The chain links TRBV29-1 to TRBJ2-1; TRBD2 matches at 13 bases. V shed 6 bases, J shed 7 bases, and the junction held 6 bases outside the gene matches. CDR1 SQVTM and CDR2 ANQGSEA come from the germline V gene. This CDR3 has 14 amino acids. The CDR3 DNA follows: TGCAGCGTAAGACTAGCGGGGGGCCGGAATGAGCAGTTCTTC. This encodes CSVRLAGGRNEQFF.

This chain's CDR3 is CASSWRGADTQYF. As DNA, the CDR3 is TGCGCCAGCAGCTGGCGGGGAGCAGATACGCAGTATTTT. This chain joins TRBV5-1 and TRBJ2-3; D might be TRBD2 (6 bases). CDR1 and CDR2 (germline): SGHRS, YFSETQ. V shed 3 bases and J shed 4 bases, with 9 bases lying between them. The CDR3 has 13 amino acids.

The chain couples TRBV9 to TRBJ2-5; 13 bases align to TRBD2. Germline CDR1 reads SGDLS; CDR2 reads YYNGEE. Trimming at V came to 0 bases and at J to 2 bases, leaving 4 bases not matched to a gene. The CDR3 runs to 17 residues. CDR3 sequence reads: CASSVATSGGSQETQYF. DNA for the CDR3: TGTGCCAGCAGCGTAGCGACTAGCGGGGGGTCACAAGAGACCCAGTACTTC.

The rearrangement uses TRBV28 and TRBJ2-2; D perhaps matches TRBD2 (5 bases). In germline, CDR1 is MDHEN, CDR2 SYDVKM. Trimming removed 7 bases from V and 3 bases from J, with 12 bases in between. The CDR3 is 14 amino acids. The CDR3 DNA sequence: TGTGCCAGCACCCCCGCCGGGGACACCGGGGAGCTGTTTTTT. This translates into CASTPAGDTGELFF.

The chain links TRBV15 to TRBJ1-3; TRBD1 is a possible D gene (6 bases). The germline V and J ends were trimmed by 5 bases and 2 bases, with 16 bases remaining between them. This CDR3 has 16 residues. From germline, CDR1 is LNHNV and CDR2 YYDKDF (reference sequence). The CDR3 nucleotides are TGTGCCACCAGCCCAGGGGCCGGGGCAGCTGGAAACACCATATATTTT. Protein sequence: CATSPGAGAAGNTIYF.

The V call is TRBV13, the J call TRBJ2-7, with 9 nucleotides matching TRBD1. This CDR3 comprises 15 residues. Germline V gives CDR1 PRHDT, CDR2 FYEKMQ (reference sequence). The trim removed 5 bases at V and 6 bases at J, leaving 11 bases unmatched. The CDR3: CASSLAGQGFGEQYF. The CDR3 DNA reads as TGTGCCAGCAGCCTCGCGGGACAGGGTTTTGGCGAGCAGTACTTC.

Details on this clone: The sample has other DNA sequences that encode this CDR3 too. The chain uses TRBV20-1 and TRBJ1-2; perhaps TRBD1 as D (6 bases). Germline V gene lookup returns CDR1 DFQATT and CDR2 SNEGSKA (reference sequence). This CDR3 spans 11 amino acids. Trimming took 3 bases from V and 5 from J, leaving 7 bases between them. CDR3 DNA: TGCAGTGCTAGCACAGGGTATGGCTACACCTTC. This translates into CSASTGYGYTF.